The 5 T cell receptor beta chains reported below all come from one sample, sequenced in a study of blood T cell repertoires in COVID-19. Profiled with immunoSEQ multiplex PCR; TCRdb holds only in-frame clones, not every one. Seen here are roughly 300,000 clones, about nine tenths observed once, and the top ten hold more than 6%. The material sequenced was peripheral blood. All receptors come from a woman aged 25 to 39 with COVID-19, enrolled during active disease.

The V and J genes are TRBV7-2 and TRBJ2-7; the match to TRBD2 covers 11 bases. V lost 3 bases, J lost 0 bases, and 4 bases stayed unmatched. Germline CDR1 is SGHTA and CDR2 is FQGNSA. This CDR3 has 16 residues. CDR3 sequence: CASSLLAGGHSYEQYF. The CDR3, as DNA: TGTGCCAGCAGCTTGCTAGCGGGAGGCCACTCCTACGAGCAGTACTTC. The full variable domain, in which reference TRBV7-2 and TRBJ2-7 provide the parts outside the CDR3, is GAGVSQSPSNKVTEKGKDVELRCDPISGHTALYWYRQSLGQGLEFLIYFQGNSAPDKSGLPSDRFSAERTGGSVSTLTIQRTQQEDSAVYLCASSLLAGGHSYEQYFGPGTRLTVT.

This chain links TRBV4-3 with TRBJ1-1; 7 bases are shared with TRBD1. V lost 0 bases, J lost 1 base, and 8 bases stayed unmatched. The CDR3 is made up of 17 amino acids. Germline V gives CDR1 LGHNA, CDR2 YSLEER. CDR3 residues: CASSQDWDSGGNTEAFF. In DNA form, the CDR3 reads TGCGCCAGCAGCCAAGATTGGGACAGTGGGGGGAACACTGAAGCTTTCTTT.

The V and J genes are TRBV12-5 and TRBJ2-1; a possible D gene is TRBD1 (6 bases). This CDR3 is built from 12 residues. Looked up from germline, CDR1 is LGHNT and CDR2 is FRNRAP. V lost 3 bases and J lost 8, with 8 bases in between. This CDR3 reads CASGLQGYEQFF. Written as DNA, the CDR3 is TGTGCTAGTGGTTTACAGGGCTATGAGCAGTTCTTC.

In this sample, this clone turned up once. The chain combines TRBV5-6 with TRBJ1-5; 7 nucleotides line up with TRBD1. Looked up from germline, CDR1 is SGHDT and CDR2 is YYEEEE. The CDR3 sequence is 17 residues long. V trimming: 2 bases; J trimming: 5 bases; junction bases outside the gene matches: 13. The CDR3 loop reads CASSLWGDRVLYQPQHF. The CDR3 nucleotides are TGTGCCAGCAGCTTATGGGGCGACAGGGTCCTTTATCAGCCCCAGCATTTT.

J is TRBJ2-1 and V is TRBV19; TRBD2 aligns across 13 bases. This CDR3 is 18 amino acids long. Trimming at V came to 5 bases and at J to 6 bases, leaving 13 bases not matched to a gene. The germline CDR1 and CDR2 sequences are LNHDA and SQIVND (reference sequence). CDR3 sequence: CASSSHGPGTSGTNEQFF. Written as DNA, the CDR3 is TGTGCCAGTAGTTCCCACGGGCCGGGGACTAGCGGGACCAATGAGCAGTTCTTC.